The 20 T cell receptor beta chains presented below share a single source sample, sequenced in a study of shared clonotypes between healthy human individuals. Assay: immunoSEQ multiplex PCR; the TCRdb copy retains only in-frame clones and omits some. This table holds roughly 2,300,000 clones, 80% to 95% found once. Sequenced sample: naive CD4+ T cells from PBMCs. Subset here: CD45RA+ positively selected. These receptors were taken from a man in his late teens or twenties in good health. Some clones in this sample may be carry-over from other donors' samples.

The chain recombines TRBV7-2 with TRBJ2-5; D ambiguous. Germline V CDR1 and CDR2: SGHTA, FQGNSA. The CDR3 covers 12 residues. The germline V and J ends were trimmed by 5 bases and 2 bases, with 6 bases remaining between them. The CDR3 region is CASSQQQETQYF. CDR3 in DNA: TGTGCCAGCAGCCAGCAACAAGAGACCCAGTACTTC.

The chain uses TRBV11-2 and TRBJ1-2, with D possibly matching TRBD1 (6 bases). The CDR3 consists of 16 residues. Trimming cost V 5 bases and J 4 bases, with 20 bases left between them. The germline CDR1 and CDR2 sequences are SGHAT and FQNNGV. CDR3 amino acids: CASSLRTDPYSYGYTF. CDR3 DNA sequence: TGTGCCAGCAGCCTTAGGACAGACCCCTACTCCTATGGCTACACCTTC. Full variable domain (outside the CDR3, taken from reference TRBV11-2 and TRBJ1-2): EAGVAQSPRYKIIEKRQSVAFWCNPISGHATLYWYQQILGQGPKLLIQFQNNGVVDDSQLPKDRFSAERLKGVDSTLKIQPAKLEDSAVYLCASSLRTDPYSYGYTFGSGTRLTVV.

This chain links TRBV27 with TRBJ2-7, with 8 bases that match TRBD1. CDR1 is MNHEY, CDR2 SMNVEV, per germline (reference sequence). Trimming took 6 bases from V and 6 from J; bases not matched to a gene: 7. There are 13 residues in the CDR3. The CDR3 sequence is CASRRTGYSEQYF. CDR3 in DNA: TGTGCCAGCAGACGGACAGGGTATTCCGAGCAGTACTTC.

This rearrangement joins TRBV2 to TRBJ2-7; 11 bases match TRBD1. CDR1 and CDR2 (germline): SNHLY, FYNNEI. This CDR3 spans 16 amino acids. After removal of 6 bases from V and 4 bases from J, the junction contained 11 bases not matched to a gene. The CDR3: CASRRPGQGARYEQYF. CDR3 DNA: TGTGCCAGCAGGCGACCCGGACAGGGGGCGCGTTACGAGCAGTACTTC. Full variable domain (rest looked up from reference TRBV2 and TRBJ2-7): EPEVTQTPSHQVTQMGQEVILRCVPISNHLYFYWYRQILGQKVEFLVSFYNNEISEKSEIFDDQFSVERPDGSNFTLKIRSTKLEDSAMYFCASRRPGQGARYEQYFGPGTRLTVT.

The V gene is TRBV5-6, the J gene TRBJ2-7; D remains ambiguous. V dropped 0 bases and J dropped 2 bases, with 15 bases sitting between them. CDR1 SGHDT and CDR2 YYEEEE come from the germline V gene. CDR3 length equals 16 residues. CDR3 protein: CASSLEGSQITYEQYF. The CDR3 DNA sequence: TGTGCCAGCAGCTTGGAGGGCAGCCAGATAACCTACGAGCAGTACTTC. Combining the CDR3 with reference TRBV5-6 and TRBJ2-7 gives the whole variable domain DAGVTQSPTHLIKTRGQQVTLRCSPKSGHDTVSWYQQALGQGPQFIFQYYEEEERQRGNFPDRFSGHQFPNYSSELNVNALLLGDSALYLCASSLEGSQITYEQYFGPGTRLTVT.

The CDR3 reads CASSQTGFPYTEAFF. DNA of the CDR3: TGTGCCAGCAGCCAGACAGGGTTCCCATACACTGAAGCTTTCTTT. The genes are TRBV14 and TRBJ1-1, with 7 bases lining up with TRBD1. The V gene end was trimmed by 3 bases and the J gene end by 3 bases; junction bases not matched to a gene: 7. The CDR3 loop spans 15 amino acids. Per the germline V gene, CDR1 is SGHDN and CDR2 is FVKESK.

V usage is TRBV2 and J usage is TRBJ1-5; TRBD1 aligns across 7 bases. This CDR3 has 16 amino acids. The J segment lost 0 bases and the V segment lost 5 bases, leaving 7 bases of the junction unmatched. The germline V gene has CDR1 SNHLY and CDR2 FYNNEI. The DNA of the CDR3 is TGTGCCAGCAGTCAACAGGGGAGGGGTAGCAATCAGCCCCAGCATTTT. Protein sequence: CASSQQGRGSNQPQHF. The variable domain in full, completed from reference TRBV2 and TRBJ1-5, reads EPEVTQTPSHQVTQMGQEVILRCVPISNHLYFYWYRQILGQKVEFLVSFYNNEISEKSEIFDDQFSVERPDGSNFTLKIRSTKLEDSAMYFCASSQQGRGSNQPQHFGDGTRLSIL.

The chain employs TRBV10-3 and TRBJ1-3; 8 positions agree with TRBD1. Trimming removed 4 bases from V and 4 bases from J; junction bases left unmatched: 9. Germline CDR1 ENHRY, CDR2 SYGVKD. This CDR3 contains 16 residues. CDR3 coding DNA: TGTGCCATCAGTGTCGAGCAGGGGGCGCACGGAAACACCATATATTTT. It is translated as CAISVEQGAHGNTIYF.

The CDR3: CASSWAWNTEAFF. The CDR3 region has the DNA TGTGCCAGCAGTTGGGCCTGGAACACTGAAGCTTTCTTT. This chain uses TRBV6-4 with TRBJ1-1; D unresolved. The CDR3 is made up of 13 amino acids. CDR1 and CDR2 from the germline V gene are MRHNA and SNTAGT. The ends were cut back, 5 bases at V and 1 base at J, with 8 bases in the middle.

The CDR3 sequence is CACNPKEPTRAREQYF. The CDR3 nucleotides read TGTGCCTGCAACCCGAAGGAGCCGACTCGGGCGCGCGAGCAGTACTTC. The J gene is TRBJ2-7, the V gene TRBV30; D unclear. This CDR3 has 16 residues. Trimming cost V 6 bases and J 6 bases, with 27 bases left between them. Germline-derived CDR1 and CDR2 are GTSNPN and SVGIG (reference sequence).

This rearrangement joins TRBV7-8 to TRBJ2-7; D ambiguous. Germline CDR1 reads SGHVS; CDR2 reads FQNEAQ. V was clipped by 1 base and J by 2 bases, with 12 bases between them. This CDR3 is built from 15 residues. CDR3 protein: CASSLVGQITYEQYF. The CDR3 DNA sequence: TGTGCCAGCAGCTTAGTTGGCCAGATAACCTACGAGCAGTACTTC. The full variable domain, rest sourced from reference TRBV7-8 and TRBJ2-7, is GAGVSQSPRYKVAKRGQDVALRCDPISGHVSLFWYQQALGQGPEFLTYFQNEAQLDKSGLPSDRFFAERPEGSVSTLKIQRTQQEDSAVYLCASSLVGQITYEQYFGPGTRLTVT.

The chain carries TRBV6-1 and TRBJ2-2; 9 bases fit TRBD2. V gave up 7 bases and J gave up 4 bases; unmatched junction bases: 4. The CDR3 totals 14 residues. CDR1 is MNHNS and CDR2 is SASEGT in the germline V gene. The CDR3 reads CASNPSGVTGELFF. DNA for the CDR3: TGTGCCAGCAACCCTAGCGGGGTCACCGGGGAGCTGTTTTTT.

The V and J genes are TRBV7-6 and TRBJ2-4; 9 bases fit TRBD2. From germline, CDR1 is SGHVS and CDR2 FNYEAQ. This CDR3 is built from 19 residues. The V and J ends lost 2 bases and 0 bases, in that order; junction bases with no gene match: 11. The CDR3 protein is CASSLSGGRERLAKNIQYF. The CDR3 DNA sequence: TGTGCCAGCAGCTTAAGCGGGGGGAGGGAGAGACTAGCCAAAAACATTCAGTACTTC.

The gene calls are TRBV12-5 and TRBJ2-1; D gene ambiguous. The CDR3 sequence is 11 residues long. V lost 4 bases to trimming and J lost 7 bases, with 5 bases between them. Germline CDR1 and CDR2: LGHNT and FRNRAP. CDR3 in amino acids: CASGWANEQFF. The CDR3, as DNA: TGTGCTAGTGGTTGGGCGAATGAGCAGTTCTTC.

This chain joins TRBV10-3 and TRBJ2-3, with 9 bases that match TRBD1. CDR3 length equals 14 residues. With V trimmed by 10 bases and J by 5 bases, 10 bases remained unmatched. CDR1 is ENHRY, CDR2 SYGVKD, per germline. The CDR3 is CATNRDRDGDTQYF. The CDR3 DNA follows: TGTGCCACAAACCGGGACAGGGATGGAGATACGCAGTATTTT.

The V call is TRBV2, the J call TRBJ1-4, with D unresolved. The germline V gene encodes CDR1 SNHLY and CDR2 FYNNEI. CDR3 length: 12 residues. V was shortened by 4 bases and J by 10 bases, with 10 bases between the two germline ends. CDR3 sequence reads: CASSVLGGKLFF. CDR3 nucleotides: TGTGCCAGCAGTGTACTCGGCGGAAAACTGTTTTTT.

This clone was detected only once. This chain uses TRBV11-3 with TRBJ2-3; D gene unclear. V was shortened by 1 base and J by 2 bases, with 1 base between the two germline ends. The germline gives CDR1 SGHNT, CDR2 YENEEA. The CDR3 is 12 amino acids. The CDR3 protein is CASSLATDTQYF. CDR3 nucleotide sequence: TGTGCCAGCAGCTTAGCCACAGATACGCAGTATTTT. The full variable domain, in which reference TRBV11-3 and TRBJ2-3 provide the parts outside the CDR3, is EAGVVQSPRYKIIEKKQPVAFWCNPISGHNTLYWYLQNLGQGPELLIRYENEEAVDDSQLPKDRFSAERLKGVDSTLKIQPAELGDSAVYLCASSLATDTQYFGPGTRLTVL.

V and J are TRBV5-1 and TRBJ2-3; D ambiguous. The CDR3 runs to 13 residues. V was clipped by 0 bases and J by 6 bases, with 8 bases between them. Germline loops: CDR1 SGHRS, CDR2 YFSETQ. The CDR3 reads CASSLAWRDTQYF. In nucleotides, the CDR3 is TGCGCCAGCAGCTTGGCCTGGCGGGATACGCAGTATTTT.

J is TRBJ2-5 and V is TRBV9; no clear D. Germline values: CDR1 SGDLS, CDR2 YYNGEE. V shed 4 bases and J shed 1 base, with 14 bases lying between them. The CDR3 has 15 residues. Here the CDR3 reads CASSPSPTTQETQYF. In DNA form, the CDR3 reads TGTGCCAGCAGCCCCTCACCGACAACCCAAGAGACCCAGTACTTC.

The chain combines TRBV10-3 with TRBJ2-1; TRBD1 matches at 7 bases. The CDR3 is made up of 15 amino acids. Germline V gene lookup returns CDR1 ENHRY and CDR2 SYGVKD. Germline trimming cut 0 bases from V and 3 bases from J; bases unmatched to any gene: 2. CDR3: CAISESGTDYNEQFF. The CDR3 DNA is TGTGCCATCAGTGAGTCCGGGACAGACTACAATGAGCAGTTCTTC.